This is a list of T cell receptor beta chains from one sample in a study of blood T cell repertoires in COVID-19. Measured with immunoSEQ multiplex PCR; TCRdb has only the in-frame clones, and not every one. This table has about 150,000 clones, about 85% appearing once. Sequenced: peripheral blood. The receptors stem from a man between 60 and 75 years old with COVID-19, enrolled during active disease. The CDR3 runs from the conserved cysteine through the conserved F or W. A D gene is named only where the DNA matches it firmly. Size is omitted from some rows. Given values are once, few, many or a class for expanded clones.

clone_size	v_call	d_call	j_call	cdr3_nt	cdr3_aa
-	TRBV7-2	-	TRBJ1-6	TGTGCCAGCAGCCCCAGAGATAAGTGGGCTTCACCCCTCCACTTT	CASSPRDKWASPLHF
-	TRBV6-5	TRBD1	TRBJ2-3	TGTGCCAGCAGAAATAGACAGGGCGGCACAGATACGCAGTATTTT	CASRNRQGGTDTQYF
-	TRBV19	-	TRBJ1-5	TGTGCCAGTAGTATTCCGGGGGTGAATCAGCCCCAGCATTTT	CASSIPGVNQPQHF
-	TRBV28	TRBD1	TRBJ2-5	TGTGCCAGCAGTTCCGCCGGGACAGGGGGGGAGACCCAGTACTTC	CASSSAGTGGETQYF
once	TRBV6-2/TRBV6-3	-	TRBJ2-2	TGTGCCAGCAGTTACGGAAGGGGCGTAAACACCGGGGAGCTGTTTTTT	CASSYGRGVNTGELFF
once	TRBV24-1	TRBD2	TRBJ2-5	TGTGCCACCAGTGATTTGCGGGGGGGGAGGGCCCAGTACTTC	CATSDLRGGRAQYF
-	TRBV6-5	-	TRBJ2-5	TGTGCCAGCAGTTACCTAACGGGGGTGGGGGAGACCCAGTACTTC	CASSYLTGVGETQYF
-	TRBV14	-	TRBJ2-7	TGTGCCAGCAGCCAATCGGGAGATTGGCAGTACTTC	CASSQSGDWQYF
-	TRBV14	TRBD2	TRBJ2-7	TGTGCCAGCAGCCAAGATCCAAGGACTACCGGGGGGTACGAGCAGTACTTC	CASSQDPRTTGGYEQYF
-	TRBV5-8	-	TRBJ2-7	TGTGCCAGCAGCTGGCTTGCGGAGAGCTCCTACGAGCAGTACTTC	CASSWLAESSYEQYF
-	TRBV7-2	-	TRBJ1-6	TGTGCCAGCAGCTTAGCGCAGGGCGGTAATTCACCCCTCCACTTT	CASSLAQGGNSPLHF
-	TRBV11-2	-	TRBJ1-6	TGTGCCAGCAGCTTAGTCCTGACAGGTTCGGGATCACCCCTCCACTTT	CASSLVLTGSGSPLHF
-	TRBV7-2	TRBD1	TRBJ2-2	TGTGCCAGCAGCTTTCCAGGGGGCACCGGGGAGCTGTTTTTT	CASSFPGGTGELFF
-	TRBV5-6	TRBD1	TRBJ2-3	TGTGCCAGCAGCTTTTGGGGGACAGGGGCGACAGATACGCAGTATTTT	CASSFWGTGATDTQYF
-	TRBV15	-	TRBJ1-1	TGTGCCACCAGCAGAGAGGGGCAGAGGAACACTGAAGCTTTCTTT	CATSREGQRNTEAFF
-	TRBV5-1	-	TRBJ2-5	TGCGCCAGCAGCTTGGGCGGCAGCGGTCGAAGGCCCCAAGAGACCCAGTACTTC	CASSLGGSGRRPQETQYF
-	TRBV12-3/TRBV12-4	-	TRBJ1-4	TGTGCCAGCAGTTTAGGGGGAGGTGAAAAACTGTTTTTT	CASSLGGGEKLFF
-	TRBV30	-	TRBJ2-5	TGTGCCTGGACCAGAGGCGGGGCGCTAAAGACCCAGTACTTC	CAWTRGGALKTQYF
-	TRBV25-1	-	TRBJ1-1	TGTGCCAGCAGTGAAACAGGGTTCGGCACTGAAGCTTTCTTT	CASSETGFGTEAFF
-	TRBV19	-	TRBJ1-2	TGTGCCAGTAGTATTAATCAGTACTATGGCTACACCTTC	CASSINQYYGYTF
-	TRBV18	-	TRBJ1-2	TGTGCCAGCTCACCACTCTCTGGACAGCCGAACTATGGCTACACCTTC	CASSPLSGQPNYGYTF
-	TRBV7-2	-	TRBJ2-7	TGTGCCAGCAGCTTAGGTTCTTACGAGCAGTACTTC	CASSLGSYEQYF
-	TRBV11-2	-	TRBJ2-7	TGTGCCAGCAGCTCCGGACTGGGAGACTACGAGCAGTACTTC	CASSSGLGDYEQYF
-	TRBV18	-	TRBJ1-1	TGTGCCAGCTCACCTGACCCTGTTGGGAGCACTGAAGCTTTCTTT	CASSPDPVGSTEAFF
-	TRBV5-8	-	TRBJ1-5	TGTGCCAGCAGCTTGAGTTTTAGTCAGCCCCAGCATTTT	CASSLSFSQPQHF
-	TRBV9	TRBD2	TRBJ2-1	TGTGCCAGCAGCGTAGGAGGGCTAGCGGGAGATCTTGAGCAGTTCTTC	CASSVGGLAGDLEQFF
-	TRBV5-8	-	TRBJ1-3	TGTGCCAGCAGCTTGCAGGTGTTCTCTGGAAACACCATATATTTT	CASSLQVFSGNTIYF
-	TRBV6-5	-	TRBJ2-7	TGTGCCAGCAGTTACTCGAAGTGGGGGGACTACGAGCAGTACTTC	CASSYSKWGDYEQYF
-	TRBV19	-	TRBJ1-1	TGTGCCAGTAGTATTTGGGCCCCGAACACTGAAGCTTTCTTT	CASSIWAPNTEAFF
-	TRBV5-1	-	TRBJ2-2	TGCGCCAGCAGCTTGGAACGGGACACCGGGGAGCTGTTTTTT	CASSLERDTGELFF
-	TRBV19	-	TRBJ1-6	TGTGCCAGTAGTACGGTGAGGAGCTCCTATAATTCACCCCTCCACTTT	CASSTVRSSYNSPLHF
-	TRBV5-4	-	TRBJ1-5	TGTGCCAGCAGCTCGTTTAATCAGCCCCAGCATTTT	CASSSFNQPQHF
-	TRBV5-6	-	TRBJ1-2	TGTGCCAGCGCCACGGGGAACTATGGCTACACCTTC	CASATGNYGYTF
-	TRBV6-2/TRBV6-3	TRBD1	TRBJ2-5	TGTGCCAGCAGTCCCTGGACAGGGGGCAACCAAGAGACCCAGTACTTC	CASSPWTGGNQETQYF
few	TRBV28	-	TRBJ2-7	TGTGCCAGCAGTTTCAGGGACGAGCAGTACTTC	CASSFRDEQYF
once	TRBV3-1/TRBV3-2	TRBD1	TRBJ2-5	TGTGCCAGCAGCCAAGATTCCGGGACAGGGCGGGCCCAGTACTTC	CASSQDSGTGRAQYF
-	TRBV5-1	-	TRBJ2-7	TGCGCCAGCAGCTATGACTCCACCCGCGAGCAGTACTTC	CASSYDSTREQYF
-	TRBV19	TRBD1	TRBJ2-7	TGTGCCAGTTCAATAGACAGGGGGTTATCCTACGAGCAGTACTTC	CASSIDRGLSYEQYF
-	TRBV7-9	-	TRBJ1-5	TGTGCCAGCAGCGACTTAGGGGTAGGAAGCAATCAGCCCCAGCATTTT	CASSDLGVGSNQPQHF
-	TRBV9	-	TRBJ2-7	TGTGCCAGCAGCGTAGGCGGCCTTAAAGCCTACGAGCAGTACTTC	CASSVGGLKAYEQYF
-	TRBV28	-	TRBJ1-5	TGTGCCAGCAGATTACAGGTTCCGAATCAGCCCCAGCATTTT	CASRLQVPNQPQHF
-	TRBV7-3	TRBD1	TRBJ2-1	TGTGCCAGCAGCGTCCGGGACAGCGCCTACAATGAGCAGTTCTTC	CASSVRDSAYNEQFF
-	TRBV19	TRBD1	TRBJ1-2	TGTGCCAGTATTACCCCGGGACAGGGAGACTATGGCTACACCTTC	CASITPGQGDYGYTF
-	TRBV30	-	TRBJ2-1	TGTGCCTGGAGTAAGGGGGAGGGTCTCGATGAGCAGTTCTTC	CAWSKGEGLDEQFF
-	TRBV4-3	-	TRBJ1-3	TGCGCCAGCAGCCAAGATAACTACAGGCCCGGAAACACCATATATTTT	CASSQDNYRPGNTIYF
-	TRBV29-1	-	TRBJ2-5	TGCAGCGTTGAACTAGCACCCGGGTTGGGAGAGACCCAGTACTTC	CSVELAPGLGETQYF
few	TRBV30	-	TRBJ1-6	TGTGCCTGGAGTGTAGACTCTACCTCACCCCTCCACTTT	CAWSVDSTSPLHF
-	TRBV19	TRBD2	TRBJ2-1	TGTGCCAGTACCCTGGGGTCCCCTTTAGCGGGAGGAAATGAGCAGTTCTTC	CASTLGSPLAGGNEQFF
-	TRBV5-6	-	TRBJ1-4	TGTGCCAGCAGCTTGGCCACAGCCGAAAAACTGTTTTTT	CASSLATAEKLFF
once	TRBV7-2	-	TRBJ1-1	TGTGCCAGCAGCTTAGTCGGCGCGCCCGACTCCCTTCAAGCTTTCTTT	CASSLVGAPDSLQAFF
-	TRBV7-8	-	TRBJ1-1	TGTGCCAGCAGCTTAGCCCAGTCGGGAGTCAACACTGAAGCTTTCTTT	CASSLAQSGVNTEAFF
-	TRBV6-6	TRBD1	TRBJ1-2	TGTGCCAGCAGTTACTCGAGGCAGGGGGTAGACTATGGCTACACCTTC	CASSYSRQGVDYGYTF
-	TRBV5-4	TRBD2	TRBJ2-7	TGTGCCAGCAGCGCGAAACTGGGCGGGAGCGCCCCAGCCTACGAGCAGTACTTC	CASSAKLGGSAPAYEQYF